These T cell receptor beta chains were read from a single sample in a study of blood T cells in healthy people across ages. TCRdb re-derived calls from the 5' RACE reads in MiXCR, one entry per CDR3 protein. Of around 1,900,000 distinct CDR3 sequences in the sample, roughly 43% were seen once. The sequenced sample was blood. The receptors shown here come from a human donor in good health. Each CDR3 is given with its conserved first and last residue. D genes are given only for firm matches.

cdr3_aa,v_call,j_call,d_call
CASLGQGRNIQYF,TRBV28,TRBJ2-4,TRBD1
CASSYGTSGSKETQYF,TRBV6-5,TRBJ2-5,TRBD2
CAGGLRFNEKLFF,TRBV12-3/TRBV12-4,TRBJ1-4,NA
CSAPSGDTANYGYTF,TRBV20-1,TRBJ1-2,NA
CASSPPLGSNYGYTF,TRBV18,TRBJ1-2,NA
CASSLTDTSYEQYF,TRBV7-8,TRBJ2-7,NA
CATSDSYSMGWGEQFF,TRBV24-1,TRBJ2-1,NA
CASSRDYLYEQYF,TRBV2,TRBJ2-7,TRBD2
CASSESAFSGKSIQYF,TRBV6-1,TRBJ2-4,NA
CASSINGGFSGEQYF,TRBV7-2,TRBJ2-7,NA